This is a list of T cell receptor beta chains from one sample in a study of blood T cell repertoires in COVID-19. The assay was immunoSEQ multiplex PCR, and TCRdb's table has in-frame clones only and misses some. The sample carries under 300,000 clones, 89% recorded once. The sample consisted of peripheral blood. The receptors come from a woman aged 40 to 50 who had recovered from COVID-19. Both conserved end residues are trimmed from each CDR3. Clone size is shown for a subset of rows, as once, few, many or a class of expanded clone.

V gene	clone size	J gene	CDR3 protein
TRBV3-1/TRBV3-2	.	TRBJ2-1	ASSLGGVKNEQF
TRBV4-3	.	TRBJ2-5	ASSQRRTGGGETQY
TRBV30	.	TRBJ1-1	AWIVQSNTEAF
TRBV10-1	.	TRBJ2-2	ASSARAQGELF
TRBV6-5	.	TRBJ2-7	ASSYTFTGQGYEQY
TRBV15	.	TRBJ2-5	ATSSDRDGTSETQY
TRBV14	.	TRBJ1-2	ASSQDPDSLDYGYT
TRBV10-3	once	TRBJ1-2	AISESIRGDGYT
TRBV4-1	once	TRBJ1-2	ASSPRTGGNYGYT
TRBV5-4	.	TRBJ2-7	ASSMGLAGGTYEQY
TRBV30	.	TRBJ2-3	AWTLHRADTQY
TRBV6-2/TRBV6-3	.	TRBJ2-5	ASSYSYGRGRGETQY
TRBV29-1	.	TRBJ2-2	SVFGNTGELF
TRBV19	.	TRBJ1-4	ASSSGGGDEKLF
TRBV29-1	.	TRBJ2-3	SVAPGGLDFTDTQY
TRBV6-5	.	TRBJ1-1	ASSSREPNTEAF
TRBV30	once	TRBJ1-6	AYLQGNNSPLH
TRBV27	.	TRBJ1-3	ASSLTWGGTAGNTIY
TRBV12-5	.	TRBJ2-3	ASGLDSGNTDTQY
TRBV4-1	.	TRBJ2-1	ASSQDPVYNEQF
TRBV6-4	.	TRBJ2-7	ASRTGSVFVYEQY
TRBV7-8	.	TRBJ2-2	ASSFFRTNSGELF
TRBV9	.	TRBJ2-5	ASSGQRGQETQY
TRBV12-3/TRBV12-4	.	TRBJ1-1	ASSLVIERAF
TRBV2	.	TRBJ2-7	ASSEARVEQY
TRBV12-1	.	TRBJ1-2	ASSNPTRDYGYT
TRBV4-2	.	TRBJ1-1	ASSQDQGRMNTEAF
TRBV5-1	.	TRBJ2-6	ASSLERGVLT
TRBV24-1	.	TRBJ2-2	ATSDLAQDTGELF
TRBV3-1/TRBV3-2	.	TRBJ1-5	ASSPGGGSGQPQH
TRBV11-2	.	TRBJ2-1	ASSQDFYEQF